Given below is one T cell receptor beta chain in context. As yet, its antigen is unknown. This specimen belongs to a study of cytomegalovirus exposure and HLA in healthy donors. General observations from the study: A classifier reportedly called cytomegalovirus status with high sensitivity and specificity. In vitro data verified a few CMV-associated chains as specific for CMV antigens. The tendency of first-cohort TCR clusters to co-occur in the 120 or so validation repertoires was identified by a subsequent analysis. Whilst most TCR sequences proved rare, a subset of public TCRs occurred across many donors.

Method: immunoSEQ multiplex PCR; TCRdb's copy keeps in-frame clones and lacks some. Among about 240,000 clones, 86% were seen once, and the ten largest hold 1% to 1.5%. What was sequenced was PBMCs. This receptor was obtained from a woman between 25 and 40 years old in good health and CMV-seropositive.

The chain's CDR3 is CASSSGSPYEQYF. The CDR3 DNA is TGTGCCAGCAGTTCCGGGTCACCCTACGAGCAGTACTTC. The chain employs TRBV28 and TRBJ2-7, with D unclear. V dropped 4 bases and J dropped 2 bases, with 9 bases sitting between them. CDR1 and CDR2 from the germline V gene are MDHEN and SYDVKM. The CDR3 length is 13 residues.